This entry features one T cell receptor (beta chain) sequence. Its antigen has not been determined. The sample holds no much larger clone one base away, and base qualities are not on file. The data are from a study of CD8+CD57+ T cells in acquired aplastic anemia (dated by TCRdb to 2016 to 2019). Study-wide context: DNA extracted from sorted CD4+ and CD8+ cells had a mean of about 3 ug, with a range of about 0.19 to 30 ug. For healthy donor samples, the average read count was approximately 10 million for CD4+ cells and roughly 12 million for CD8+ cells. Broad study findings and their caveats: Over 25 CD8+ CDR3 sequences were found in both patients and controls but appeared to be highly expressed in patients and within the immunodominant clones of the patients. No significant difference in CD8+ Simpson's diversity was found between patients and healthy controls (P=0.060).

In this study, sorted CD4+ and CD8+ T cells from the blood of healthy subjects and of severe aplastic anemia patients had their TCR repertoires deep-sequenced. Ficoll-Paque density gradient centrifugation was used to isolate peripheral blood mononuclear cells. Before DNA extraction, CD4+ and CD8+ T cells were sorted by FACS or by magnetic beads. Genomic DNA served as template for TCR beta VDJ combination and CDR3 sequence profiling. An Illumina HiSeq 2000 was used for TCR repertoire sequencing. The authors processed their data as follows. TRBV/TRBJ rearrangement plots, CDR3 size and DJ length profiles, and Simpson's diversity index were used to assess repertoires. The most abundant DNA sequence in the deep sequencing data was defined as the immunodominant clone. CDR3 amino acid sequences were checked for sharing between subjects and were compared against published repertoires and the VDJdb database. In-frame beta chains were kept once TCRdb had trimmed the public reads at Q25 with fastp and called clones with MiXCR. For every CDR3 protein sequence, its rows merge into one entry that carries the most common genes and DNA. These V and J calls originate from TCRdb's pipeline instead of the authors' own analysis. This sample gives hundreds of thousands of distinct CDR3 sequences in total; 65% to 75% of them show up just once. The ten most abundant clones make up 3.5% to 4.5% of the sample.

Via the germline V gene, CDR1 is SGHAT and CDR2 FQNNGV. The CDR3 goes from the cysteine to the phenylalanine over 15 residues. Only CDR3 DNA is held: 45 bases, read in frame from base 1. V was cut back by 4 bases and J by 5 bases, leaving a gap of 15 bases between them. Sequenced sample: sorted CD4+, CD8+, or CD8+CD57+ T cells (not recorded which) from PBMCs. Recombination joined TRBV11-2 with TRBJ2-1; TRBD2 could be the D gene, as 6 bases match. This clonotype was obtained from a human donor in good health, serving as a control. The CDR3 protein is CASSSRHGGDNEQFF. The sequenced DNA: TGTGCCAGCAGCTCTCGACACGGAGGGGACAATGAGCAGTTCTTC.